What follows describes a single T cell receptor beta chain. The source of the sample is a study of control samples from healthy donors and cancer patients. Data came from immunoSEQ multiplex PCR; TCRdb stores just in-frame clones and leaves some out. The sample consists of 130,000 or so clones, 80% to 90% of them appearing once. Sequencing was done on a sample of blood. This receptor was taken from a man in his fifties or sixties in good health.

CDR3 loop: CASSQRGGNTEAFF. CDR3 coding DNA: TGTGCCAGCAGCCAAAGAGGGGGGAACACTGAAGCTTTCTTT. V is TRBV3-1 (or the pseudogene TRBV3-2) and J is TRBJ1-1, with a possible D match to TRBD1 (6 bases). The CDR3 totals 14 residues. Trimming cost V 2 bases and J 1 base, with 8 bases left between them. Germline V gives CDR1 LGHDT, CDR2 YNNKEL (reference sequence).